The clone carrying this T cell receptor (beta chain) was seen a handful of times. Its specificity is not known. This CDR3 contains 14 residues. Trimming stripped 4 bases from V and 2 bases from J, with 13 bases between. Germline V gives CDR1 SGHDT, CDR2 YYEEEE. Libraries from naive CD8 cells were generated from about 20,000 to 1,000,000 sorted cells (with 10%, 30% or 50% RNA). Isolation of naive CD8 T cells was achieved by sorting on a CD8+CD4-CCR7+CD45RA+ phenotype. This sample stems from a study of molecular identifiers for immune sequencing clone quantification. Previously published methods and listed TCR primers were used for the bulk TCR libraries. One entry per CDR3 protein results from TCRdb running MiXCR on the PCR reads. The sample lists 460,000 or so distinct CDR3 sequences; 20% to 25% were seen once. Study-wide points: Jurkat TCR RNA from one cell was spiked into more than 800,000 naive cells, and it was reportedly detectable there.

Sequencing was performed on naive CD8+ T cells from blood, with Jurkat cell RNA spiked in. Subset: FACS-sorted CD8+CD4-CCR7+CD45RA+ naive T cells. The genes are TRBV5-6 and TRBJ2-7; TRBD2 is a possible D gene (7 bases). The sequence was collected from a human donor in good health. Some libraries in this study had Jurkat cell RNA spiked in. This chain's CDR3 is CASSPRGGAYEQYF. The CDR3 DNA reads TGTGCCAGCAGCCCGAGGGGGGGGGCCTACGAGCAGTACTTC. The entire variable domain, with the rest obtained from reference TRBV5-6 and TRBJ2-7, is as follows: DAGVTQSPTHLIKTRGQQVTLRCSPKSGHDTVSWYQQALGQGPQFIFQYYEEEERQRGNFPDRFSGHQFPNYSSELNVNALLLGDSALYLCASSPRGGAYEQYFGPGTRLTVT.